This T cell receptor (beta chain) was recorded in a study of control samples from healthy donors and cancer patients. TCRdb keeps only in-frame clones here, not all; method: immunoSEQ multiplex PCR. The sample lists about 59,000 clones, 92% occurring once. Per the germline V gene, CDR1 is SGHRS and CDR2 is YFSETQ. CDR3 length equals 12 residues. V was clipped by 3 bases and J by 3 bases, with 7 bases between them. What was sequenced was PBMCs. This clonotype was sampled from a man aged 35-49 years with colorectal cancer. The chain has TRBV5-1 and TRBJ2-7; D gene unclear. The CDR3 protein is CASSSSSYEQYF. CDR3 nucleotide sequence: TGCGCCAGCAGCTCTTCAAGCTACGAGCAGTACTTC.